The source of this T cell receptor (beta chain) is a study of T-cell reconstitution after alpha-beta-depleted transplantation in children. On this clonotype itself: Its antigen is as yet unknown.

The CDR3 is 14 residues long. V gave up 5 bases and J gave up 11 bases; unmatched junction bases: 18. From germline, CDR1 is SQVTM and CDR2 ANQGSEA. A TCRbeta library incorporating unique molecular identifiers was prepared. TCRdb recomputed calls from the PCR reads with MiXCR, one row per CDR3 protein. The profile shows about 980,000 distinct CDR3 sequences, around 30% of them singletons. Study observations and caveats: After one year, T-cell counts and TCRbeta diversity mostly came from new T cells.

The sequencing used PBMCs, mostly from graft donor cells, collected 360 days after TCRalphabeta/CD19-depleted stem cell transplant. This TCR came from a boy younger than two who had a stem cell transplant for SCID, so the T cells may come from the graft donor. The chain links TRBV29-1 to TRBJ2-7; 7 nucleotides agree with TRBD2. Here the CDR3 DNA reads TGCAGCGTTACCCAGCCGGGACTAAAAGGGTTGAAGTACTTC. As protein: CSVTQPGLKGLKYF.